This passage covers 20 T cell receptor beta chains from one sample sequenced in a study of blood T cell repertoires in COVID-19. The method was immunoSEQ multiplex PCR; TCRdb's version includes in-frame clones alone and lacks a portion of them. This table holds 200,000 to 300,000 clones, roughly 82% found once. Input material: PBMCs or T cells enriched from blood (not recorded which). The receptors stem from a woman aged 50 to 60 who had recovered from COVID-19.

CDR3 residues: CASSHDGTGALRNQPQHF. CDR3 sequence (DNA): TGCGCCAGCAGCCATGACGGGACAGGGGCCTTGCGGAATCAGCCCCAGCATTTT. The rearrangement joins TRBV4-1 to TRBJ1-5, with 10 positions matching TRBD1. V gave up 3 bases and J gave up 4 bases; unmatched junction bases: 12. CDR3 length: 18 amino acids. CDR1 MGHRA and CDR2 YSYEKL come from the germline V gene.

This chain links TRBV27 with TRBJ2-1, with TRBD2 identical over 11 bases. This CDR3 spans 16 amino acids. V trimming: 5 bases; J trimming: 4 bases; junction bases outside the gene matches: 7. Germline V CDR1 and CDR2: MNHEY, SMNVEV (reference sequence). The CDR3 DNA is TGTGCCAGCAGTCCAAGACTAGCGGGGCTATACAATGAGCAGTTCTTC. This encodes CASSPRLAGLYNEQFF.

The chain couples TRBV18 to TRBJ1-5; TRBD1 matches at 10 bases. V lost 3 bases, J lost 1 base, and 3 bases stayed unmatched. Looked up from germline, CDR1 is KGHSH and CDR2 is LQKENI. The CDR3 length is 16 residues. DNA for the CDR3: TGTGCCAGCTCACCTTGGGACAGGGGAAGCAATCAGCCCCAGCATTTT. Translated: CASSPWDRGSNQPQHF. The full variable domain, completed using reference TRBV18 and TRBJ1-5, is NAGVMQNPRHLVRRRGQEARLRCSPMKGHSHVYWYRQLPEEGLKFMVYLQKENIIDESGMPKERFSAEFPKEGPSILRIQQVVRGDSAAYFCASSPWDRGSNQPQHFGDGTRLSIL.

This clone was seen once. V gene TRBV7-8 combines with J gene TRBJ1-5, with 7 bases aligning to TRBD1. The V gene end was trimmed by 5 bases and the J gene end by 7 bases; junction bases not matched to a gene: 5. Germline V gives CDR1 SGHVS, CDR2 FQNEAQ. CDR3 length equals 13 residues. CDR3 DNA: TGTGCCAGCAGCCACGACAGGGCCCAGCCCCAGCATTTT. Protein product: CASSHDRAQPQHF.

The V and J genes are TRBV7-2 and TRBJ2-1; 9 bases are a match to TRBD2. J gave up 2 bases and V 1 base, and 6 bases lay outside the gene matches. The CDR3 loop spans 17 amino acids. The germline gives CDR1 SGHTA, CDR2 FQGNSA. CDR3 sequence reads: CASSLGVAGATYNEQFF. CDR3 in DNA: TGTGCCAGCAGCTTAGGGGTAGCGGGGGCAACCTACAATGAGCAGTTCTTC.

The chain uses TRBV9 and TRBJ2-5; possibly TRBD1 for D (5 bases). The V gene's germline CDR1 is SGDLS and CDR2 YYNGEE. This CDR3 spans 14 amino acids. V was clipped by 3 bases and J by 1 base, with 10 bases between them. The CDR3 DNA follows: TGTGCCAGCAGCGGTGCAGGGTCCCAAGAGACCCAGTACTTC. It is translated as CASSGAGSQETQYF.

The chain has TRBV28 and TRBJ1-1, with 10 bases identical to TRBD1. J gave up 7 bases and V 4 bases, and 9 bases lay outside the gene matches. The CDR3 runs to 15 residues. The germline CDR1 and CDR2 sequences are MDHEN and SYDVKM. The DNA of the CDR3 is TGTGCCAGCAGTTCTTGGACAGGGGGATTTAATGAAGCTTTCTTT. This gives the protein CASSSWTGGFNEAFF. Full variable domain (outside the CDR3, taken from reference TRBV28 and TRBJ1-1): DVKVTQSSRYLVKRTGEKVFLECVQDMDHENMFWYRQDPGLGLRLIYFSYDVKMKEKGDIPEGYSVSREKKERFSLILESASTNQTSMYLCASSSWTGGFNEAFFGQGTRLTVV.

V and J are TRBV4-3 and TRBJ1-1, with 9 positions matching TRBD1. The CDR3 loop spans 14 amino acids. V shed 8 bases, J shed 5 bases, and the junction held 9 bases outside the gene matches. CDR1 is LGHNA, CDR2 YSLEER, per germline. DNA of the CDR3: TGCGCCAGCGGTCAACAGGGGGCGCGGACTGAAGCTTTCTTT. It is translated as CASGQQGARTEAFF.

This chain uses TRBV4-3 with TRBJ1-1; D remains ambiguous. V was pared by 2 bases and J by 1 base, with 5 bases between. CDR3 length equals 13 residues. CDR1 is LGHNA and CDR2 is YSLEER in the germline V gene. CDR3 sequence (DNA): TGCGCCAGCAGCCAACTATCGAACACTGAAGCTTTCTTT. Translating gives CASSQLSNTEAFF.

The chain joins TRBV5-6 to TRBJ1-2; TRBD1 matches at 7 bases. The germline gives CDR1 SGHDT, CDR2 YYEEEE. V lost 5 bases and J lost 5; bases outside the gene matches: 6. The CDR3 covers 13 residues. The CDR3 DNA follows: TGTGCCAGCAGTCGGGACAGTCTATATGGCTACACCTTC. Its translation is CASSRDSLYGYTF.

The V and J genes are TRBV21-1 and TRBJ1-6; the table's D call, TRBD1, was not checked against the DNA. TRBV21-1 is termed a pseudogene. The CDR3 sequence is 16 residues long. Here the CDR3 reads CASSKVRDRGGSPLHF. The CDR3 DNA reads TGTGCCAGCAGCAAAGTTAGGGACAGGGGCGGCTCACCCCTCCACTTT.

The chain uses TRBV7-6 and TRBJ1-2; D is possibly TRBD1 (6 bases). Per the germline V gene, CDR1 is SGHVS and CDR2 is FNYEAQ. V was pared by 1 base and J by 2 bases, with 8 bases between. This CDR3 region has 14 residues. CDR3 bases: TGTGCCAGCAGCTTAGACGACAGGAACTATGGCTACACCTTC. Encoded protein: CASSLDDRNYGYTF.

This clone has only a few counts. The rearrangement uses TRBV15 and TRBJ1-1; a weak D match, TRBD1 (6 bases). The CDR3 sequence is 15 residues long. CDR1 is LNHNV, CDR2 YYDKDF, per germline (reference sequence). V lost 0 bases to trimming and J lost 6 bases, with 14 bases between them. CDR3 amino acids: CATSRDSMGTSEAFF. For the CDR3, the DNA is TGTGCCACCAGCAGAGATAGTATGGGGACATCTGAAGCTTTCTTT.

The V and J genes are TRBV19 and TRBJ2-1; D is perhaps TRBD2 (5 bases). Germline CDR1 and CDR2: LNHDA and SQIVND (reference sequence). V was shortened by 1 base and J by 6 bases, with 16 bases between the two germline ends. The CDR3 runs 16 residues. The CDR3 coding sequence is TGTGCCAGTAGTATAGGGTGGACTCCGCTTCCCAATGAGCAGTTCTTC. It is translated as CASSIGWTPLPNEQFF.

V is TRBV9 and J is TRBJ1-1, with D tentatively TRBD1 (6 bases). V was clipped by 0 bases and J by 0 bases, with 12 bases between them. Germline CDR1 and CDR2: SGDLS and YYNGEE. The CDR3 loop spans 16 amino acids. The CDR3 reads CASSVDDGQLNTEAFF. The CDR3 bases are TGTGCCAGCAGCGTAGATGACGGACAGCTGAACACTGAAGCTTTCTTT.

This rearrangement joins TRBV4-3 to TRBJ2-7, with a tentative D call TRBD2 (6 bases). Germline V gene data show CDR1 as LGHNA and CDR2 as YSLEER. Trimming took 4 bases from V and 7 from J, leaving 20 bases between them. The CDR3 sequence is 15 residues long. The CDR3 coding sequence is TGCGCCAGCAGCCGGGACTCGATCGGGGCGTGGGAGCAGTACTTC. As protein: CASSRDSIGAWEQYF.

The chain recombines TRBV2 with TRBJ1-1; possibly TRBD1 for D (6 bases). The V gene's germline CDR1 is SNHLY and CDR2 FYNNEI. V was clipped by 7 bases and J by 2 bases, with 17 bases between them. The CDR3 loop spans 15 amino acids. In DNA, the CDR3 is TGTGCCAGCACTGGGAAGGGACAAGCAAACACTGAAGCTTTCTTT. Protein sequence: CASTGKGQANTEAFF.

This clone was detected only once. The genes are TRBV9 and TRBJ2-7, with 7 bases lining up with TRBD2. Germline V CDR1 and CDR2: SGDLS, YYNGEE. Trimming cost V 4 bases and J 4 bases; bases outside gene matches: 8. The CDR3 spans 14 residues. The CDR3 loop reads CASSIERDGYEQYF. CDR3 in DNA: TGTGCCAGCAGCATTGAGCGGGATGGGTACGAGCAGTACTTC.

This clone has just one count. The chain has TRBV2 and TRBJ1-5; no clear D gene. CDR3 length: 16 residues. CDR1 is SNHLY and CDR2 is FYNNEI in the germline V gene. The V end was cut by 6 bases, the J end by 0 bases, with 15 bases between. This CDR3 is CASSVQGLSSNQPQHF. Here the CDR3 DNA reads TGTGCCAGCAGCGTACAAGGACTGTCTAGCAATCAGCCCCAGCATTTT.

The rearrangement links TRBV5-1 to TRBJ2-1; no definite D call. This CDR3 region has 14 residues. Germline CDR1 SGHRS, CDR2 YFSETQ. V gave up 4 bases and J gave up 5 bases, with 13 bases separating them. In DNA form, the CDR3 reads TGCGCCAGCAGCCTAGATGGCCCACACAATGAGCAGTTCTTC. Its protein product is CASSLDGPHNEQFF.